These 24 T cell receptor beta chains originate from one sample sequenced in a study of human T cells and chemical hapten exposure. Indicated time point: patch test 2, 6 weeks after DPC sensitization. Indicated treatment: therapeutic diphenylcyclopropenone sensitization with weekly scalp DPC. One entry per CDR3 protein results from TCRdb running MiXCR on the RACE reads. The table records roughly 120,000 distinct CDR3 sequences, roughly 10% of them present only once. Sequenced material: whole blood, taken in connection with sensitization to the hapten diphenylcyclopropenone (DPC). The receptors here all came from a woman aged 40-49 years with alopecia areata. Some clones in this sample may be carry-over from other donors' samples.

This clonotype was picked up many times. V is TRBV7-6 and J is TRBJ1-4, with D unclear. V was cut by 5 bases and J by 8 bases, with 21 bases left in between. This CDR3 comprises 16 residues. Germline V gene lookup returns CDR1 SGHVS and CDR2 FNYEAQ. The CDR3, as DNA: TGTGCCAGCAGCCAGGTCGTAGGGCATGTAGGGGAAAAACTGTTTTTT. Encoded protein: CASSQVVGHVGEKLFF.

This clonotype has ten or more counts. The V and J genes are TRBV6-1 and TRBJ1-5, with D perhaps matching TRBD1 (5 bases). Germline-derived CDR1 and CDR2 are MNHNS and SASEGT. The CDR3 has 15 amino acids. The V end lost 3 bases, the J end lost 2 bases, and 11 bases lay between the germline ends. CDR3 in amino acids: CASSEDTGGNQPQHF. The CDR3, as DNA: TGTGCCAGCAGTGAGGATACAGGAGGCAATCAGCCCCAGCATTTT.

This rearrangement joins TRBV7-2 to TRBJ1-2; D is perhaps TRBD1 (6 bases). V was clipped by 1 base and J by 0 bases, with 18 bases between them. Looked up from germline, CDR1 is SGHTA and CDR2 is FQGNSA. The CDR3 is 18 amino acids. CDR3 DNA sequence: TGTGCCAGCAGCTTAGGGCGACAGTTCAGGGGTCCTAACTATGGCTACACCTTC. Translated: CASSLGRQFRGPNYGYTF.

This clonotype was observed many times. The chain employs TRBV12-3 or TRBV12-4 and TRBJ1-6; 9 nucleotides line up with TRBD1. This CDR3 region has 16 residues. With 7 bases clipped from V and 5 bases from J, the junction kept 9 bases outside the gene matches. The CDR3 DNA follows: TGTGCCAGCAAAGGGACAGGGAGAGAGGATAATTCACCCCTCCACTTT. Protein product: CASKGTGREDNSPLHF.

V is TRBV5-1 and J is TRBJ2-3; 12 nucleotides line up with TRBD2. V was pared by 3 bases and J by 5 bases, with 7 bases of the junction left unmatched. This CDR3 is built from 16 residues. The V gene's germline CDR1 is SGHRS and CDR2 YFSETQ. The CDR3 nucleotides are TGCGCCAGCAGCTCGCTGACTAGCGGGGGTGGAGATACGCAGTATTTT. Its protein is CASSSLTSGGGDTQYF.

The gene calls are TRBV7-9 and TRBJ2-5, with unresolved D. This CDR3 has 15 amino acids. Deletions cut 1 base from V and 5 bases from J, with 14 bases between. In germline, CDR1 is SEHNR, CDR2 FQNEAQ (reference sequence). The CDR3 here is CASSLGGGIIETQYF. The CDR3, as DNA: TGTGCCAGCAGCTTAGGCGGTGGGATTATCGAGACCCAGTACTTC.

There are many counts of this clonotype. The V and J genes are TRBV30 and TRBJ2-2, with D possibly being TRBD1 (6 bases). The CDR3 spans 14 residues. Trimming stripped 5 bases from V and 2 bases from J, with 12 bases between. CDR1 and CDR2 (germline): GTSNPN, SVGIG (reference sequence). CDR3: CAWQQGFNTGELFF. The CDR3 region has the DNA TGTGCCTGGCAACAGGGATTCAACACCGGGGAGCTGTTTTTT. Based on the CDR3 plus reference TRBV30 and TRBJ2-2, the full variable domain is SQTIHQWPATLVQPVGSPLSLECTVEGTSNPNLYWYRQAAGRGLQLLFYSVGIGQISSEVPQNLSASRPQDRQFILSSKKLLLSDSGFYLCAWQQGFNTGELFFGEGSRLTVL.

This clonotype was counted a few times. The chain joins TRBV7-2 to TRBJ2-3, with D possibly being TRBD2 (5 bases). CDR1 is SGHTA, CDR2 FQGNSA, per germline. V lost 5 bases, J lost 4 bases, and 7 bases lay in between. This CDR3 spans 12 amino acids. The CDR3 protein is CASSRTADTQYF. In nucleotides, the CDR3 is TGTGCCAGCAGCCGGACTGCAGATACGCAGTATTTT.

This sequence joins TRBV11-2 and TRBJ1-3, with TRBD1 matching over 8 bases. Per germline, CDR1 SGHAT and CDR2 FQNNGV. CDR3 length: 16 amino acids. Losses at the gene ends were 6 bases for V and 1 base for J; bases not matched to a gene: 8. The CDR3 DNA reads TGTGCCAGCAGTCTCGCTCGACAGGGGTCTGGAAACACCATATATTTT. The encoded protein is CASSLARQGSGNTIYF.

This chain connects TRBV28 to TRBJ1-4; TRBD1 agrees at 8 bases. V lost 6 bases to trimming and J lost 8 bases; unmatched junction nucleotides: 8. The length of the CDR3 is 14 residues. The germline gives CDR1 MDHEN, CDR2 SYDVKM. Here the CDR3 DNA reads TGTGCCAGCAGCTCGACAGGGGAGGGCGAAAAACTGTTTTTT. It codes for CASSSTGEGEKLFF.

This clonotype was detected ten times or more. The CDR3, as DNA: TGTGCCAGCAGCCTGGGGGGACAGGGAATTAACTATGGCTACACCTTC. This sequence encodes CASSLGGQGINYGYTF. This rearrangement joins TRBV7-9 to TRBJ1-2; 9 positions agree with TRBD1. V lost 5 bases, J lost 1 base, and 8 bases stayed unmatched. CDR3 length equals 16 residues. The germline V gene encodes CDR1 SEHNR and CDR2 FQNEAQ (reference sequence).

DNA of the CDR3: TGTGCCAGCAGTTACTCGAGGGGGACAGGGGTCGGGGAGCTGTTTTTT. This codes for CASSYSRGTGVGELFF. V is TRBV6-5 and J is TRBJ2-2, with 10 bases fitting TRBD1. Germline V CDR1 and CDR2: MNHEY, SVGAGI. The CDR3 runs 16 residues. V lost 0 bases, J lost 7 bases, and 5 bases stayed unmatched.

This chain links TRBV3-1 with TRBJ2-2; D is uncertain. This CDR3 has 13 residues. Germline CDR1 is LGHDT and CDR2 is YNNKEL (reference sequence). Trimming stripped 1 base from V and 4 bases from J, with 4 bases between. The CDR3 bases are TGTGCCAGCAGCCAAGGGTCCACCGGGGAGCTGTTTTTT. Encoded protein: CASSQGSTGELFF.

This clonotype was counted many times. This chain joins TRBV6-5 and TRBJ2-2; 9 bases match TRBD1. The CDR3 loop spans 15 amino acids. V trimming: 3 bases; J trimming: 5 bases; junction bases outside the gene matches: 4. The germline V gene has CDR1 MNHEY and CDR2 SVGAGI. This chain's CDR3 is CASSYGTGRTGELFF. The CDR3, as DNA: TGTGCCAGCAGTTATGGGACAGGGAGGACCGGGGAGCTGTTTTTT.

This clonotype was recorded once. The V call is TRBV18, the J call TRBJ2-1; 8 positions match TRBD2. Germline values: CDR1 KGHSH, CDR2 LQKENI. This CDR3 spans 18 amino acids. V gave up 0 bases and J gave up 0 bases; unmatched junction bases: 7. Here the CDR3 reads CASSPPNGGAFSYNEQFF. The CDR3, as DNA: TGTGCCAGCTCACCACCTAACGGGGGGGCCTTCTCCTACAATGAGCAGTTCTTC.

Ten or more counts support this clonotype. The chain links TRBV5-6 to TRBJ2-5; D may be TRBD1 or TRBD2 (5 bases each). The CDR3 sequence is 13 residues long. V dropped 8 bases and J dropped 5 bases, with 16 bases sitting between them. CDR1 and CDR2 (germline): SGHDT, YYEEEE. The CDR3 nucleotides read TGTGCCAGTTCAGGGCTGAGGGACGAGACCCAGTACTTC. Its protein is CASSGLRDETQYF.

This clonotype appeared many times. A junction boundary mismatches the germline segment, possibly from a read error. The chain has TRBV6-6 and TRBJ1-2, with D perhaps TRBD1 (5 bases). Germline CDR1 and CDR2: MNHNY and SVGAGI (reference sequence). CDR3 size: 12 residues. The CDR3 bases are TGTGCCGGCAGAGAACAGGCCTATGGCTACACCTTC. Translation gives CAGREQAYGYTF.

On this clonotype itself: A much larger clone lies one base from this, so it may be a read error. This chain uses TRBV4-1 with TRBJ1-2; 9 bases fit TRBD1. CDR3 length: 15 residues. Per the germline V gene, CDR1 is MGHRA and CDR2 is YSYEKL. V lost 0 bases, J lost 6 bases, and 5 bases stayed unmatched. CDR3 in amino acids: CASSQDDRGCDGYTF. CDR3 coding DNA: TGCGCCAGCAGCCAAGATGACAGGGGGTGCGATGGCTACACCTTC.

This clonotype occurred a few times. This chain uses TRBV11-2 with TRBJ2-5, with 14 bases fitting TRBD2. J was trimmed by 4 bases and V by 3 bases; bases with no gene match: 1. CDR1 SGHAT and CDR2 FQNNGV come from the germline V gene. The CDR3 is 15 residues long. CDR3 sequence reads: CASSLGLAGVETQYF. CDR3 in DNA: TGTGCCAGCAGCTTGGGACTAGCGGGGGTAGAGACCCAGTACTTC.

Many counts were recorded for this clonotype. V gene TRBV6-2 or TRBV6-3 combines with J gene TRBJ1-1; D remains unclear. CDR1 is MNHEY, CDR2 SVGEGT, per germline. The CDR3 is made up of 16 amino acids. V lost 2 bases and J lost 4, with 17 bases in between. The CDR3 DNA reads TGTGCCAGCAGTTACGGTTTCCGACGAACGGGCACTGAAGCTTTCTTT. Amino acids: CASSYGFRRTGTEAFF.

This clonotype was observed a handful of times. The chain carries TRBV12-3 or TRBV12-4 and TRBJ1-1; no clear D. There are 12 residues in the CDR3. Trimming shortened V by 7 bases and J by 10 bases, and 16 bases separated the two germline ends. The CDR3 loop reads CASTLVDSGAFF. DNA of the CDR3: TGTGCCAGCACCTTAGTCGACTCGGGAGCTTTCTTT.

This sequence joins TRBV5-4 and TRBJ1-2; D not resolved. Germline CDR1 and CDR2: SGHNT and YYREEE (reference sequence). With 0 bases removed from V and 0 bases from J, the gap between germline ends came to 9 bases. The CDR3 is 15 residues long. CDR3 region: CASSLGLLANYGYTF. In DNA form, the CDR3 reads TGTGCCAGCAGCTTGGGACTTTTAGCTAACTATGGCTACACCTTC.

Points on this clonotype: A much more abundant neighbour one base away suggests this may be a read error. This chain joins TRBV28 and TRBJ2-3, with D possibly TRBD1 on 6 matching bases. Germline loops: CDR1 MDHEN, CDR2 SYDVKM. CDR3 size: 14 residues. Trimming removed 5 bases from V and 14 bases from J, with 23 bases in between. CDR3 coding DNA: TGTGCCAGCAGTCCTAGACAGGTTTCGATTCTCGGGTATTTT. Translation: CASSPRQVSILGYF.

DNA of the CDR3: TGTGCCAGCAGCTTAGCCCTAACAGGGACCTACGAGCAGTACTTC. This encodes CASSLALTGTYEQYF. The chain recombines TRBV7-9 with TRBJ2-7, with D maybe TRBD1 (6 bases). V lost 0 bases and J lost 2, with 11 bases in between. CDR3 length equals 15 residues. Germline-derived CDR1 and CDR2 are SEHNR and FQNEAQ (reference sequence).